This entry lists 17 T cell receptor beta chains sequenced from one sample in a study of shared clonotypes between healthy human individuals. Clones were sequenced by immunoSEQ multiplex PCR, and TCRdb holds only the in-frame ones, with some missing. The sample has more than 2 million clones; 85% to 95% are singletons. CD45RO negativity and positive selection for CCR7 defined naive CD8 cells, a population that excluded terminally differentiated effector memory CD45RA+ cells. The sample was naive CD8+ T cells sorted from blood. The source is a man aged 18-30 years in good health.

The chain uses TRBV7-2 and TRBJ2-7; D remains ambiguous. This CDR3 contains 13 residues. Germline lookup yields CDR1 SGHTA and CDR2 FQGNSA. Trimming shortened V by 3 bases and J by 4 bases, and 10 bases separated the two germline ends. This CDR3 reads CASSLTSKYEQYF. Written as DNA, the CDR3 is TGTGCCAGCAGCTTGACGTCGAAGTACGAGCAGTACTTC.

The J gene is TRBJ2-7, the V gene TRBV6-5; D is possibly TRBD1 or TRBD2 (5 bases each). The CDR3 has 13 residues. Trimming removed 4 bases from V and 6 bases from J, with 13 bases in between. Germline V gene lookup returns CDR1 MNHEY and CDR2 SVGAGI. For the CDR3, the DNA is TGTGCCAGCAGTTGGGGGACCATCCGCGAGCAGTACTTC. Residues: CASSWGTIREQYF.

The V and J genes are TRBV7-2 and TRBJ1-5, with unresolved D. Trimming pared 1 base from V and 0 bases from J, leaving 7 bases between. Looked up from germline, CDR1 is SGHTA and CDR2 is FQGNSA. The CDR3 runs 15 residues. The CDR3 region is CASSLDGTSNQPQHF. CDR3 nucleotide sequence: TGTGCCAGCAGCTTAGACGGCACTAGCAATCAGCCCCAGCATTTT.

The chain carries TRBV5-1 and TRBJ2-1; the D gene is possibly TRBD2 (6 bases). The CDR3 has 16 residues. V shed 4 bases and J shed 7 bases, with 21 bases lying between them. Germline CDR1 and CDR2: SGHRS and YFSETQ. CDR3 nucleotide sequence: TGCGCCAGCAGCCCCCCCGAACCCCAGGAGGGGAATGAGCAGTTCTTC. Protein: CASSPPEPQEGNEQFF. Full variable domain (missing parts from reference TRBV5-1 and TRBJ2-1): KAGVTQTPRYLIKTRGQQVTLSCSPISGHRSVSWYQQTPGQGLQFLFEYFSETQRNKGNFPGRFSGRQFSNSRSEMNVSTLELGDSALYLCASSPPEPQEGNEQFFGPGTRLTVL.

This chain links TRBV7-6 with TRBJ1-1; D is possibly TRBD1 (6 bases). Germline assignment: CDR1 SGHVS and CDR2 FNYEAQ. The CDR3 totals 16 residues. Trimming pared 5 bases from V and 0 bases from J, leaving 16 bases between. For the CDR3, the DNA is TGTGCCAGCAGCGGACGTTGGGACACCTTGAACACTGAAGCTTTCTTT. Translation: CASSGRWDTLNTEAFF. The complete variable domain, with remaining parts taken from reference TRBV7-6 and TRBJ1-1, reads GAGVSQSPRYKVTKRGQDVALRCDPISGHVSLYWYRQALGQGPEFLTYFNYEAQQDKSGLPNDRFSAERPEGSISTLTIQRTEQRDSAMYRCASSGRWDTLNTEAFFGQGTRLTVV.

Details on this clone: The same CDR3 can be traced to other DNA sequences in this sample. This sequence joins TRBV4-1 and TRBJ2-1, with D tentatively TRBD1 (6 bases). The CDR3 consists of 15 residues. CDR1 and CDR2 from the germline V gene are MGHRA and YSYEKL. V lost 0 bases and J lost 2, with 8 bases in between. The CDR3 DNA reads TGCGCCAGCAGCCAAGAACAGGGCCCCTACAATGAGCAGTTCTTC. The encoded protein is CASSQEQGPYNEQFF.

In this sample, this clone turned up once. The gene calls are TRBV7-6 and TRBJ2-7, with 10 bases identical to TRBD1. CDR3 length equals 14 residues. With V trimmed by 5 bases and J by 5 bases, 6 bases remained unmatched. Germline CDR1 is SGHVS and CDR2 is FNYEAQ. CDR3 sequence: CASSPGQGSDEQYF. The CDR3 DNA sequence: TGTGCCAGCAGCCCGGGACAGGGGAGCGACGAGCAGTACTTC. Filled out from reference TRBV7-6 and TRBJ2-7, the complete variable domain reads GAGVSQSPRYKVTKRGQDVALRCDPISGHVSLYWYRQALGQGPEFLTYFNYEAQQDKSGLPNDRFSAERPEGSISTLTIQRTEQRDSAMYRCASSPGQGSDEQYFGPGTRLTVT.

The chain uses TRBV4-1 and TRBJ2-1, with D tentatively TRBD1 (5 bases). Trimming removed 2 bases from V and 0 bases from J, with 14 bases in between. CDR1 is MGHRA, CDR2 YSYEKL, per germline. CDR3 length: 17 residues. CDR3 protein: CASSQSTADSSYNEQFF. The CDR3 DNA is TGCGCCAGCAGCCAATCGACGGCTGACAGCTCCTACAATGAGCAGTTCTTC.

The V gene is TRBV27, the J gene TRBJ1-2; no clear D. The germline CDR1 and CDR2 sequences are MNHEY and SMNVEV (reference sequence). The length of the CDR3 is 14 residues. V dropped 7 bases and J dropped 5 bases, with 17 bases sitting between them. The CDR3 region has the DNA TGTGCCAGCACAGATTCCACTTTCCTATATGGCTACACCTTC. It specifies CASTDSTFLYGYTF.

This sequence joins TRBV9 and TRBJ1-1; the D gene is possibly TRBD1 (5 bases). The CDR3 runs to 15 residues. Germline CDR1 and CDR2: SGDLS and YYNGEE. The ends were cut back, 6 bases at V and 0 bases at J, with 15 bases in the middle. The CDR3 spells CASTPGPTMNTEAFF. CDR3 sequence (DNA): TGTGCCAGCACGCCGGGGCCGACCATGAACACTGAAGCTTTCTTT.

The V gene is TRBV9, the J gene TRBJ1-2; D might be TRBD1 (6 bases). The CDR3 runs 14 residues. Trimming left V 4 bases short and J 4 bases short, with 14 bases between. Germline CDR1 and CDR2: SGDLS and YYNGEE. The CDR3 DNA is TGTGCCAGCAGCACCTCGACAGGCTCCTATGGCTACACCTTC. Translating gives CASSTSTGSYGYTF. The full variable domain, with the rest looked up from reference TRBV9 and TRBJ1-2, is DSGVTQTPKHLITATGQRVTLRCSPRSGDLSVYWYQQSLDQGLQFLIQYYNGEERAKGNILERFSAQQFPDLHSELNLSSLELGDSALYFCASSTSTGSYGYTFGSGTRLTVV.

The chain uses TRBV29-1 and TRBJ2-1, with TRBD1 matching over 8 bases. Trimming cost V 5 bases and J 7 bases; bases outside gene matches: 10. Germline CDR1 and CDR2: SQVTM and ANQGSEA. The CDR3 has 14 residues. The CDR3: CSVPDRGRGNEQFF. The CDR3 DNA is TGCAGCGTTCCAGACAGGGGACGCGGAAATGAGCAGTTCTTC.

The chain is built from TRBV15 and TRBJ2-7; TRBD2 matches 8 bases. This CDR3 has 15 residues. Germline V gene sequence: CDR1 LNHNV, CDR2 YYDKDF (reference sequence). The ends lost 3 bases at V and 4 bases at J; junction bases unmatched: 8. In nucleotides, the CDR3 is TGTGCCACCAGCAGCCCCGGGGGGGCCTTGTACGAGCAGTACTTC. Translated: CATSSPGGALYEQYF.

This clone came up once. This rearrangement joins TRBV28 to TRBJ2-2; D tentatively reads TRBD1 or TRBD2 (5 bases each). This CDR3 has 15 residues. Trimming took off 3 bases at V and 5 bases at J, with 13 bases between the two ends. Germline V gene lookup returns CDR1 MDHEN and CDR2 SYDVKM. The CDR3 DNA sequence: TGTGCCAGCAGTTTTCTGAGGGGTTCGACCGGGGAGCTGTTTTTT. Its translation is CASSFLRGSTGELFF.

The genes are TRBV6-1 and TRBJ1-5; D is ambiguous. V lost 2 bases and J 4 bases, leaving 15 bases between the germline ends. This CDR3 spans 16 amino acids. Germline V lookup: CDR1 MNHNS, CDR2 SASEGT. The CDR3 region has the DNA TGTGCCAGCAGTGAAATTATGTGGGCAGGTAATCAGCCCCAGCATTTT. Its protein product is CASSEIMWAGNQPQHF.

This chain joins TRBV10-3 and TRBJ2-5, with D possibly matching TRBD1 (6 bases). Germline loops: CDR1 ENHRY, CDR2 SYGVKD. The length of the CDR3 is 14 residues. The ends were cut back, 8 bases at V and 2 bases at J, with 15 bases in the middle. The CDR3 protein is CAIADPGQQETQYF. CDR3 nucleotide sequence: TGTGCCATCGCAGATCCGGGACAACAAGAGACCCAGTACTTC.

The CDR3 is CASSLAVSRAFSPLHF. The CDR3 DNA reads as TGTGCCAGCAGCTTGGCCGTTAGCAGGGCTTTTTCACCCCTCCACTTT. This chain uses TRBV5-6 with TRBJ1-6, with D possibly being TRBD1 (5 bases). The germline gives CDR1 SGHDT, CDR2 YYEEEE. Trimming removed 0 bases at V and 9 bases at J, with 16 bases between. The CDR3 is 16 amino acids.